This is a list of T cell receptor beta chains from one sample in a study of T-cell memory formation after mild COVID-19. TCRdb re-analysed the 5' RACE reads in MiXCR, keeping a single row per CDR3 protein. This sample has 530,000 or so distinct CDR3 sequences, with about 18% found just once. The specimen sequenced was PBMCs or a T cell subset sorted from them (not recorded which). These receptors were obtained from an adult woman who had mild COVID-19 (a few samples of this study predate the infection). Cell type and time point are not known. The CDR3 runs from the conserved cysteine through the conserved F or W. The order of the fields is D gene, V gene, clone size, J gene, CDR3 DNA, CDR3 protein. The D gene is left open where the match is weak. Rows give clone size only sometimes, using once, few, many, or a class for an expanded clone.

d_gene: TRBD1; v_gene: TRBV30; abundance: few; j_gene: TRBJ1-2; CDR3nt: TGTGCCTGGAACACAGGGGCACCCTATGGCTACACCTTC; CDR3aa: CAWNTGAPYGYTF
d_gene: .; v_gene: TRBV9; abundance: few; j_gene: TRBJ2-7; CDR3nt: TGTGCCAGCAGCGTAGGAGGGACGGCCTACGAGCAGTACTTC; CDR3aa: CASSVGGTAYEQYF
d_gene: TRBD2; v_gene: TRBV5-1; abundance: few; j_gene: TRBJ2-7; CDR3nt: TGCGCCAGCAACCACGGACTAGCGGGAGTCAGCCCCTACGAGCAGTACTTC; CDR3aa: CASNHGLAGVSPYEQYF
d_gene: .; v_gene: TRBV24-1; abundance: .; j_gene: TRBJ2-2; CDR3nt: TGTGCCACCACTTCCTGGGAGAGCACCGGGGAGCTGTTTTTT; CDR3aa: CATTSWESTGELFF
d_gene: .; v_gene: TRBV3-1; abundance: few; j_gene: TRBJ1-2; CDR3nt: TGTGCCAGCAGCCATCACGAGGCCGGGAAAGGGGCCTTCTACACCTTC; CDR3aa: CASSHHEAGKGAFYTF
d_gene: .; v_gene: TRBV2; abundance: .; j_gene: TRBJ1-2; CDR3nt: TGTGCCAGCAGTCCAAGGGCCCGACAGGCTAGTAACTATGGCTACACCTTC; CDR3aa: CASSPRARQASNYGYTF
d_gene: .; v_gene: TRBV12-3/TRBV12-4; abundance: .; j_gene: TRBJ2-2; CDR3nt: TGTGCCAGCATCTCGGCCGGCGGGGAGCTGTTTTTT; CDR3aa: CASISAGGELFF
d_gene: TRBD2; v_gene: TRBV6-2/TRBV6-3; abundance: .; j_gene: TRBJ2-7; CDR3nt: TGTGCCAGCAGGACGACTAGCGGGAGTCAATACGAGCAGTACTTC; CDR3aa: CASRTTSGSQYEQYF
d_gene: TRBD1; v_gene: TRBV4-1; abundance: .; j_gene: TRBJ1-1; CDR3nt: TGCGCCAGCAGCCTATCGGGACAGGGGTTCACTGAAGCTTTCTTT; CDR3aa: CASSLSGQGFTEAFF
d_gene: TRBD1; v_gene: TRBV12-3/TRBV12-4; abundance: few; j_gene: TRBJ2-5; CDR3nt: TGTGCCAGCAACCCGACAGGGGGCGGAGAGACCCAGTACTTC; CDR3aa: CASNPTGGGETQYF
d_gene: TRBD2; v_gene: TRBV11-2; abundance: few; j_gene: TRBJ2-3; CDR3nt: TGTGCCAGCACCCGGGAGGTGGATACGCAGTATTTT; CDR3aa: CASTREVDTQYF
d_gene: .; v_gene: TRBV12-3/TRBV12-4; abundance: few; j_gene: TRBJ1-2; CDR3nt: TGTGCCAGCAGCCTACAGGGTGCAAGGGGCTACACCTTC; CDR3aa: CASSLQGARGYTF
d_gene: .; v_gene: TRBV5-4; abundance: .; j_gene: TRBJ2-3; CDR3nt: TGTGCCAGCAGTGTCCCGGGACCGACGTCCACAGATACGCAGTATTTT; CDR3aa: CASSVPGPTSTDTQYF